What follows describes a single TCR beta chain. The sample comes from a study of blood T cell repertoires in COVID-19. Across the whole study: Collection of acute and convalescent COVID-19 samples took place in the United States, Italy and Spain. PBMCs, B-cell-depleted T cells, or T cells were the source of the cDNA or gDNA that made up the material.

The CDR3 has 14 amino acids. In germline, CDR1 is SNHLY, CDR2 FYNNEI. With V trimmed by 7 bases and J by 8 bases, 8 bases remained unmatched. Repertoires were generated with immunoSEQ multiplex PCR, while TCRdb's copy carries only in-frame clones and drops some. The table lists 73,000 or so clones, about four fifths of them singletons. Sequenced input: peripheral blood. The source of this sequence is a man between 45 and 60 years old with active COVID-19. The chain uses TRBV2 and TRBJ1-4, with 9 positions matching TRBD1. This chain's CDR3 is CASKRTGEEEKLFF. CDR3 nucleotide sequence: TGTGCCAGCAAAAGGACAGGGGAAGAGGAAAAACTGTTTTTT.